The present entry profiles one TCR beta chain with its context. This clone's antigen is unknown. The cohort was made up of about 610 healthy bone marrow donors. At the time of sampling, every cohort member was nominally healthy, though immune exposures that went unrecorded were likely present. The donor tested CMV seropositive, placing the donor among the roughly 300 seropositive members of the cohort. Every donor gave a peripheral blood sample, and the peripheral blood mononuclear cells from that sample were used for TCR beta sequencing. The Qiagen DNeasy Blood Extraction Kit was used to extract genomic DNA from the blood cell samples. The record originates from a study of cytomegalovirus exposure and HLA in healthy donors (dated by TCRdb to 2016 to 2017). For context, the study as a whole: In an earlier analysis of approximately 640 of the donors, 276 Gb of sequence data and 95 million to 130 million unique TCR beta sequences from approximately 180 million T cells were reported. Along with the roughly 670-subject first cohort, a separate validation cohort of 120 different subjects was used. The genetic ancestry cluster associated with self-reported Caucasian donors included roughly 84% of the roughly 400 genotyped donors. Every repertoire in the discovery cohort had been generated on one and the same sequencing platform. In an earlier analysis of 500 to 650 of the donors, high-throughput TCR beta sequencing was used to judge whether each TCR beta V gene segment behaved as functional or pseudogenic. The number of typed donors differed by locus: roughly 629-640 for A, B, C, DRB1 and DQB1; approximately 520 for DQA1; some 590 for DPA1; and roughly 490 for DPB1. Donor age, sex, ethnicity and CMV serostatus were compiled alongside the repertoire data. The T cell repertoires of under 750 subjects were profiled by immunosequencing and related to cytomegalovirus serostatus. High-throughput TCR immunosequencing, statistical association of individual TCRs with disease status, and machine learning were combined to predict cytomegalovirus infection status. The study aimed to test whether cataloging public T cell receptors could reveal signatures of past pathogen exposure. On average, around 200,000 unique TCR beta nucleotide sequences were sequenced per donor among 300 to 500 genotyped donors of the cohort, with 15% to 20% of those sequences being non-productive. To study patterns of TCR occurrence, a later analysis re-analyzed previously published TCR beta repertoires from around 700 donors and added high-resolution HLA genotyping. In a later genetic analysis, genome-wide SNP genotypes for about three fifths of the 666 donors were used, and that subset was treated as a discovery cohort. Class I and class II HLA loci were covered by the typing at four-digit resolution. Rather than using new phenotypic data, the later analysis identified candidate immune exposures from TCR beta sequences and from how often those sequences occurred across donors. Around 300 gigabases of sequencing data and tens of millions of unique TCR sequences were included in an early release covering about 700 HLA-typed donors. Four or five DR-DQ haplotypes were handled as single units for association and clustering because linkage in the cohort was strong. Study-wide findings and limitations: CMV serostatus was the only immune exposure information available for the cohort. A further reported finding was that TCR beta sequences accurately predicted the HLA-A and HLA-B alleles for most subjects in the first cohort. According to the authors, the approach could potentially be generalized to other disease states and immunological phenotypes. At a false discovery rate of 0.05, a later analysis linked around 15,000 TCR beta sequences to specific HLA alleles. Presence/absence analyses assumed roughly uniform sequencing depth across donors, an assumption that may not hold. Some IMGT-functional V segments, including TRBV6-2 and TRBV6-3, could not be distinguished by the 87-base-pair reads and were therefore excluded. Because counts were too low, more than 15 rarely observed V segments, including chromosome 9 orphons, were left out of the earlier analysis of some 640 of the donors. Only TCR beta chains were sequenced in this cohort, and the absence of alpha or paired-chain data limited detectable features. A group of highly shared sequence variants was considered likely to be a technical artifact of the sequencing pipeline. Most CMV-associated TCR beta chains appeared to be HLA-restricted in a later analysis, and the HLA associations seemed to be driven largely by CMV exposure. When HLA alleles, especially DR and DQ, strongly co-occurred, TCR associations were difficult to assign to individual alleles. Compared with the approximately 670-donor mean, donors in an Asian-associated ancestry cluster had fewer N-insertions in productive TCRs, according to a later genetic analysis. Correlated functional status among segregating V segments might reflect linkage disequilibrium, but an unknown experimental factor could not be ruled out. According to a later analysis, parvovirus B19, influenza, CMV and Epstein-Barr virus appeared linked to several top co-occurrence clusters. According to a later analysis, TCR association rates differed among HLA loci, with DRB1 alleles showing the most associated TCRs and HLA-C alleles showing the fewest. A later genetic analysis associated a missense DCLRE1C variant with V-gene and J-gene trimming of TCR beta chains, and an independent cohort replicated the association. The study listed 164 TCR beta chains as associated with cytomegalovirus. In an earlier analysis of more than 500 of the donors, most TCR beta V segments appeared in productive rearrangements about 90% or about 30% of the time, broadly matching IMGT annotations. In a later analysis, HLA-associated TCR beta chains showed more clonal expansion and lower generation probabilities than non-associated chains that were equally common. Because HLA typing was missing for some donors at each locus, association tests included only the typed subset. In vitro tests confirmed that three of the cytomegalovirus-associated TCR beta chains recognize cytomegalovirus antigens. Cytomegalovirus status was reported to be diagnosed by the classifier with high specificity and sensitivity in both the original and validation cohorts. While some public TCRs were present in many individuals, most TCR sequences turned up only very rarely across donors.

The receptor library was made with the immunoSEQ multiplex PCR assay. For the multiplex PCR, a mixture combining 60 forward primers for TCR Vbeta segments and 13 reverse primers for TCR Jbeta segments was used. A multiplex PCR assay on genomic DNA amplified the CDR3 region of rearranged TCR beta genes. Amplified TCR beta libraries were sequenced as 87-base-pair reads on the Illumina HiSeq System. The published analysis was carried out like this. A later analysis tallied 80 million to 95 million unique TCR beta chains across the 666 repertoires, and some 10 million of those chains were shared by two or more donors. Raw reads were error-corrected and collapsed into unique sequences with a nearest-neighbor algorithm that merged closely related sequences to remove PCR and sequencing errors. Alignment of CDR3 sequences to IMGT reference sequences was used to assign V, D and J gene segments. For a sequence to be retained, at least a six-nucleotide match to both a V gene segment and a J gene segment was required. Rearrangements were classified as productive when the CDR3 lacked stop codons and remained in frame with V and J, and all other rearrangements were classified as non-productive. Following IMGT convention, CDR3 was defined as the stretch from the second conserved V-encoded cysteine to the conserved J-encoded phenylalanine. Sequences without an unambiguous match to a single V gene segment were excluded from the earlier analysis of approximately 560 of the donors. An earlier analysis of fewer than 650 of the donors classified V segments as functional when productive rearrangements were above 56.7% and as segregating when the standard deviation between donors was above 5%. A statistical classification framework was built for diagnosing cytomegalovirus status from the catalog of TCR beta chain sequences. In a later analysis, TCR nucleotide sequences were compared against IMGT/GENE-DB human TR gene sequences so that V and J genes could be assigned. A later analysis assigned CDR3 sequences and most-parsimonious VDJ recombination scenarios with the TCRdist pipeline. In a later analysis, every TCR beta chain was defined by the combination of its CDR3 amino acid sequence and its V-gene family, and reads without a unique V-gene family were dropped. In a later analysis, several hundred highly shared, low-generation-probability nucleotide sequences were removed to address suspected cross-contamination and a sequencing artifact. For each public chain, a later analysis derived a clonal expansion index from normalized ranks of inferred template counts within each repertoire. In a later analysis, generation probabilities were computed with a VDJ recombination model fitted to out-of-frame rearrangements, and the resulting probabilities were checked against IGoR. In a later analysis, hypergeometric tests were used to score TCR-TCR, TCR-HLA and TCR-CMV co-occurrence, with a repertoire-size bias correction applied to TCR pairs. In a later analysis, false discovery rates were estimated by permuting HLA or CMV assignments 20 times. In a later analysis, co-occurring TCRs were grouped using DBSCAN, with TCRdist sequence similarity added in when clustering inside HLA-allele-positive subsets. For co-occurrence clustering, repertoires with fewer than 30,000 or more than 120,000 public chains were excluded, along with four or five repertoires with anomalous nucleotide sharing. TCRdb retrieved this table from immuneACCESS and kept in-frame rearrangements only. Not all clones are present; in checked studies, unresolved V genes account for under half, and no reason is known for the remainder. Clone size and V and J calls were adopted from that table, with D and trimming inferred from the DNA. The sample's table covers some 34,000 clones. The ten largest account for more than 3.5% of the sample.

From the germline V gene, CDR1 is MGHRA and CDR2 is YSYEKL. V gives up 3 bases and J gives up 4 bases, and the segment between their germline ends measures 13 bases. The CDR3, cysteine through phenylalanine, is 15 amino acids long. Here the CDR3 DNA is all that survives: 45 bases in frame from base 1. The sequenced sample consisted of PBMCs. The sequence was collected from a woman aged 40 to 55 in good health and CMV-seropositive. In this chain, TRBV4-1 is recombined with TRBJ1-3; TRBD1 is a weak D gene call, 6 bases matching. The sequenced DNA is TGCGCCAGCAGCCACCCAGGACAGCACGGAAACACCATATATTTT. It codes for CASSHPGQHGNTIYF.